The next 9 T cell receptor beta chains were all read from a single sample in a study of a mutant IDH1 vaccine in newly diagnosed glioma. Profiling relied on immunoSEQ multiplex PCR, and the TCRdb table lists in-frame clones only, not all of them. The sample holds about 59,000 clones, 75% to 95% seen once. Specified time point: baseline, week 1 (first vaccination visit). Stated treatment: pre-vaccination baseline after standard-of-care therapy. The sample was PBMCs, taken from a glioma patient treated with radiotherapy, temozolomide or both. These receptors were collected from a man aged 50-59 years with glioma.

J is TRBJ1-5 and V is TRBV27, with D unresolved. CDR3 length: 14 amino acids. Germline V gene sequence: CDR1 MNHEY, CDR2 SMNVEV (reference sequence). V was pared by 6 bases and J by 2 bases, with 11 bases between. The CDR3, as DNA: TGTGCCAGCAGCATAGGCAAGGGCAATCAGCCCCAGCATTTT. It is translated as CASSIGKGNQPQHF.

The CDR3, as DNA: TGCGCCAGCACCCCGACAGGGAGGTCCTACGAGCAGTACTTC. It yields the protein CASTPTGRSYEQYF. The chain uses TRBV5-1 and TRBJ2-7; D perhaps matches TRBD1 (7 bases). With 6 bases removed from V and 1 base from J, the gap between germline ends came to 14 bases. This CDR3 has 14 amino acids. The V gene's germline CDR1 is SGHRS and CDR2 YFSETQ.

V usage is TRBV2 and J usage is TRBJ2-3; 7 bases map to TRBD1. With V trimmed by 6 bases and J by 1 base, 4 bases remained unmatched. The CDR3 runs to 14 residues. CDR1 SNHLY and CDR2 FYNNEI come from the germline V gene. The CDR3 sequence is CASSRQGRTDTQYF. In DNA, the CDR3 is TGTGCCAGCAGCCGACAGGGTCGCACAGATACGCAGTATTTT.

The genes are TRBV7-2 and TRBJ1-5; tentative D call: TRBD1 (5 bases). V lost 1 base and J lost 2, with 9 bases in between. Germline V gene data show CDR1 as SGHTA and CDR2 as FQGNSA. The CDR3 length is 15 residues. CDR3 nucleotide sequence: TGTGCCAGCAGCTTAGGACAGAACGGCAATCAGCCCCAGCATTTT. This codes for CASSLGQNGNQPQHF.

The chain combines TRBV19 with TRBJ2-7; 8 bases agree with TRBD2. CDR1 and CDR2 from the germline V gene are LNHDA and SQIVND (reference sequence). The CDR3 has 15 residues. V lost 5 bases, J lost 0 bases, and 6 bases stayed unmatched. The CDR3 nucleotides are TGTGCCAGTAGTTATAGCGGGACCGGCTCCTACGAGCAGTACTTC. Amino acids: CASSYSGTGSYEQYF.

This clone appeared a single time. The chain recombines TRBV9 with TRBJ2-7; D ambiguous. V gave up 0 bases and J gave up 2 bases, with 12 bases separating them. CDR3 length equals 15 residues. From germline, CDR1 is SGDLS and CDR2 YYNGEE. The CDR3 spells CASSVDVSTTYEQYF. The CDR3 coding sequence is TGTGCCAGCAGCGTAGATGTTAGTACCACCTACGAGCAGTACTTC.

The chain couples TRBV4-2 to TRBJ1-6; no definite D call. Trimming pared 0 bases from V and 5 bases from J, leaving 11 bases between. The CDR3 runs to 16 residues. In germline, CDR1 is LGHNA, CDR2 YNFKEQ. The CDR3 spells CASSQDVGWDNSPLHF. The CDR3 DNA is TGTGCCAGCAGCCAAGATGTGGGCTGGGATAATTCACCCCTCCACTTT.

The chain employs TRBV5-1 and TRBJ1-2; 10 nucleotides align to TRBD1. The CDR3 sequence is 19 residues long. The germline gives CDR1 SGHRS, CDR2 YFSETQ. V shed 6 bases, J shed 4 bases, and the junction held 21 bases outside the gene matches. This chain's CDR3 is CASTDTDDTRDRGIYGYTF. The CDR3 DNA follows: TGCGCCAGCACAGATACCGACGACACCCGGGACAGGGGCATCTATGGCTACACCTTC. Full variable domain (missing parts from reference TRBV5-1 and TRBJ1-2): KAGVTQTPRYLIKTRGQQVTLSCSPISGHRSVSWYQQTPGQGLQFLFEYFSETQRNKGNFPGRFSGRQFSNSRSEMNVSTLELGDSALYLCASTDTDDTRDRGIYGYTFGSGTRLTVV.

This chain uses TRBV6-5 with TRBJ2-7; 9 nucleotides match TRBD1. This CDR3 has 16 amino acids. Germline V CDR1 and CDR2: MNHEY, SVGAGI. V shed 0 bases and J 1 base; nucleotides not matched to a gene: 4. Here the CDR3 DNA reads TGTGCCAGCAGTTACTCGAAACAGGGGGCTTCCTACGAGCAGTACTTC. Translated: CASSYSKQGASYEQYF.